A selection of T cell receptor beta chains follows, all from one sample in a study of OX40 agonist ivuxolimab in advanced cancers. The repertoire was sequenced with immunoSEQ multiplex PCR; TCRdb's copy has only in-frame clones and lacks some. The sample contains some 64,000 clones, 90% to 95% of which appear only once. The specimen comprised CD4+ or CD8+ T cells sorted from blood, sampled in a trial of the OX40 agonist ivuxolimab. These receptor sequences come from an adult with an advanced solid tumor such as melanoma, head and neck, liver or kidney cancer. CDR3s include the opening cysteine and the closing phenylalanine or tryptophan. Fields, in order: D gene, J gene, V gene, clone size, CDR3 DNA, CDR3 protein. The D gene is left open where the match is weak. A row's size may be missing; if present it is once, few, many or a size class.

d_gene: TRBD2; j_gene: TRBJ2-3; v_gene: TRBV6-1; abundance: NA; CDR3nt: TGTGCCAGCAGTGAAGACGTAGCGGGGGGGCCAGATACGCAGTATTTT; CDR3aa: CASSEDVAGGPDTQYF
d_gene: TRBD1; j_gene: TRBJ2-5; v_gene: TRBV28; abundance: NA; CDR3nt: TGTGCCAGCAGCGGACAGGGGCGAGAGACCCAGTACTTC; CDR3aa: CASSGQGRETQYF
d_gene: TRBD2; j_gene: TRBJ2-3; v_gene: TRBV2; abundance: NA; CDR3nt: TGTGCCATACTAGCGGGGCGAGCCACAGATACGCAGTATTTT; CDR3aa: CAILAGRATDTQYF
d_gene: TRBD1; j_gene: TRBJ1-4; v_gene: TRBV27; abundance: NA; CDR3nt: TGTGCCAGCAGTTCGACAGGGTGGGGAGAAAAACTGTTTTTT; CDR3aa: CASSSTGWGEKLFF
d_gene: NA; j_gene: TRBJ1-1; v_gene: TRBV9; abundance: NA; CDR3nt: TGTGCCAGCAGCAGGGGGAGCCTAATTGAAGCTTTCTTT; CDR3aa: CASSRGSLIEAFF
d_gene: NA; j_gene: TRBJ1-2; v_gene: TRBV27; abundance: NA; CDR3nt: TGTGCCAGCAGTTTATCGATCGGACACGGCTCTGGCTACACCTTC; CDR3aa: CASSLSIGHGSGYTF
d_gene: NA; j_gene: TRBJ2-6; v_gene: TRBV7-2; abundance: NA; CDR3nt: TGTGCCAGCAGCTACCCGGGACCTAAGGGGAGCTCTGGGGCCAACGTCCTGACTTTC; CDR3aa: CASSYPGPKGSSGANVLTF
d_gene: NA; j_gene: TRBJ1-6; v_gene: TRBV6-6; abundance: NA; CDR3nt: TGTGCCAGCAGCCGGACACTTTATAATTCACCCCTCCACTTT; CDR3aa: CASSRTLYNSPLHF
d_gene: TRBD1; j_gene: TRBJ1-1; v_gene: TRBV5-1; abundance: NA; CDR3nt: TGCGCCAGCAGCTCCACTGACAGGGGGGAAGCTTTCTTT; CDR3aa: CASSSTDRGEAFF
d_gene: NA; j_gene: TRBJ1-2; v_gene: TRBV7-9; abundance: NA; CDR3nt: TGTGCCAGCAGCTTACCAATTGATATGCTGTATGGCTACACCTTC; CDR3aa: CASSLPIDMLYGYTF
d_gene: NA; j_gene: TRBJ2-7; v_gene: TRBV5-6; abundance: NA; CDR3nt: TGTGCCAGCAGCTTGTACAGATCCTACGAGCAGTACTTC; CDR3aa: CASSLYRSYEQYF
d_gene: NA; j_gene: TRBJ1-1; v_gene: TRBV7-9; abundance: NA; CDR3nt: TGTGCCAGCAGCTTGCCCGACGGGAACACTGAAGCTTTCTTT; CDR3aa: CASSLPDGNTEAFF
d_gene: NA; j_gene: TRBJ2-3; v_gene: TRBV6-6; abundance: NA; CDR3nt: TGTGCCAGCAGTTGGGGGGCCGGGGGGACAGATACGCAGTATTTT; CDR3aa: CASSWGAGGTDTQYF
d_gene: TRBD1; j_gene: TRBJ1-2; v_gene: TRBV27; abundance: NA; CDR3nt: TGTGCCAGCAGTCCGTATGGCGCAGGGGGCTATGGCTACACCTTC; CDR3aa: CASSPYGAGGYGYTF
d_gene: NA; j_gene: TRBJ2-1; v_gene: TRBV7-8; abundance: NA; CDR3nt: TGTGCCAGCAGGTTAGATTACAATGAGCAGTTCTTC; CDR3aa: CASRLDYNEQFF
d_gene: TRBD2; j_gene: TRBJ2-3; v_gene: TRBV9; abundance: NA; CDR3nt: TGTGCCAGCAGCGTAGGGGCGGGGGGCGGAGATACGCAGTATTTT; CDR3aa: CASSVGAGGGDTQYF
d_gene: NA; j_gene: TRBJ2-5; v_gene: TRBV7-9; abundance: NA; CDR3nt: TGTGCCAGCAGCTTAGTCGGCAGGGGCTTCTATCAAGAGACCCAGTACTTC; CDR3aa: CASSLVGRGFYQETQYF
d_gene: TRBD1; j_gene: TRBJ2-1; v_gene: TRBV6-5; abundance: NA; CDR3nt: TGTGCCTCGCAAGGGGGACAGGGGCCCTACAATGAGCAGTTCTTC; CDR3aa: CASQGGQGPYNEQFF
d_gene: TRBD1; j_gene: TRBJ2-6; v_gene: TRBV11-3; abundance: NA; CDR3nt: TGTGCCAGCAGCCAAGGGACAGGAACTTCTGGGGCCAACGTCCTGACTTTC; CDR3aa: CASSQGTGTSGANVLTF
d_gene: NA; j_gene: TRBJ1-1; v_gene: TRBV7-6; abundance: NA; CDR3nt: TGTGCCAGCAGCTTAGCGCTGGGCCTTGCGACTGAAGCTTTCTTT; CDR3aa: CASSLALGLATEAFF
d_gene: NA; j_gene: TRBJ1-6; v_gene: TRBV25-1; abundance: NA; CDR3nt: TGTGCCAGCAGTGAACAGGGGAAGTTCAGCTCCTATAATTCACCCCTCCACTTT; CDR3aa: CASSEQGKFSSYNSPLHF
d_gene: NA; j_gene: TRBJ2-5; v_gene: TRBV29-1; abundance: NA; CDR3nt: TGCAGCGTTTCCACGGGGGTATTCCAAGAGACCCAGTACTTC; CDR3aa: CSVSTGVFQETQYF
d_gene: TRBD1; j_gene: TRBJ1-2; v_gene: TRBV27; abundance: NA; CDR3nt: TGTGCCAGCAGTTTATCGAGGGGGCTCGCATCCCTTTATGGCTACACCTTC; CDR3aa: CASSLSRGLASLYGYTF
d_gene: NA; j_gene: TRBJ2-1; v_gene: TRBV2; abundance: once; CDR3nt: TGTGCCAGCAGTGCGGCAGACAATGAGCAGTTCTTC; CDR3aa: CASSAADNEQFF
d_gene: NA; j_gene: TRBJ1-1; v_gene: TRBV6-5; abundance: NA; CDR3nt: TGTGCCAGCAGCCTATATGATGGGTCTGAAGCTTTCTTT; CDR3aa: CASSLYDGSEAFF
d_gene: NA; j_gene: TRBJ2-7; v_gene: TRBV7-9; abundance: NA; CDR3nt: TGTGCCAGCAGCTCCCCACTGGCCCTCGTGCAAGCCGAGCAGTACTTC; CDR3aa: CASSSPLALVQAEQYF
d_gene: NA; j_gene: TRBJ2-7; v_gene: TRBV5-1; abundance: NA; CDR3nt: TGCGCCAGCAGCTTGGACAGGGTGAGGTACGAGCAGTACTTC; CDR3aa: CASSLDRVRYEQYF
d_gene: NA; j_gene: TRBJ1-6; v_gene: TRBV11-3; abundance: NA; CDR3nt: TGTGCCAGCAGCTTGCTTGAGGGGTCACCCCTCCACTTT; CDR3aa: CASSLLEGSPLHF
d_gene: NA; j_gene: TRBJ1-1; v_gene: TRBV11-2; abundance: NA; CDR3nt: TGTGCCAGCAGCTCATCCTTATCTTGGGGGAACACTGAAGCTTTCTTT; CDR3aa: CASSSSLSWGNTEAFF
d_gene: NA; j_gene: TRBJ2-1; v_gene: TRBV5-6; abundance: NA; CDR3nt: TGTGCCAGCAGCAACGACAAGACCGAATACAATGAGCAGTTCTTC; CDR3aa: CASSNDKTEYNEQFF
d_gene: NA; j_gene: TRBJ1-4; v_gene: TRBV2; abundance: NA; CDR3nt: TGTGCCAGCAGTGAAGCAGGGGGAGCAAAACTGTTTTTT; CDR3aa: CASSEAGGAKLFF
d_gene: NA; j_gene: TRBJ1-1; v_gene: TRBV23-1; abundance: NA; CDR3nt: TGCGCCAGCAGTCAGTCGAAGAGTGGCGACACTGAAGCTTTCTTT; CDR3aa: CASSQSKSGDTEAFF
d_gene: TRBD1; j_gene: TRBJ2-2; v_gene: TRBV6-4; abundance: NA; CDR3nt: TGTGCCAGCAGAGCCGGGACAGGGTCTTGCTTGGACACCGGGGAGCTGTTTTTT; CDR3aa: CASRAGTGSCLDTGELFF
d_gene: NA; j_gene: TRBJ1-2; v_gene: TRBV6-5; abundance: NA; CDR3nt: TGTGCCAGCAGTTACGGAACACCCTATGGCTACACCTTC; CDR3aa: CASSYGTPYGYTF
d_gene: NA; j_gene: TRBJ1-1; v_gene: TRBV12-5; abundance: once; CDR3nt: TGTGCTACCTTGGAGGGAAGCACTGAAGCTTTCTTT; CDR3aa: CATLEGSTEAFF
d_gene: NA; j_gene: TRBJ1-4; v_gene: TRBV2; abundance: NA; CDR3nt: TGTGCCAGCAGTGGGGAGGGTTTCAATGGGGAAAAACTGTTTTTT; CDR3aa: CASSGEGFNGEKLFF
d_gene: NA; j_gene: TRBJ2-2; v_gene: TRBV7-8; abundance: once; CDR3nt: TGTGCCAGCAGCCTACCAGGAAGGGGCGCTAACACCGGGGAGCTGTTTTTT; CDR3aa: CASSLPGRGANTGELFF
d_gene: TRBD1; j_gene: TRBJ2-7; v_gene: TRBV5-6; abundance: NA; CDR3nt: TGTGCCAGCGGGAGGACAGGGACGTCCTACGAGCAGTACTTC; CDR3aa: CASGRTGTSYEQYF
d_gene: TRBD1; j_gene: TRBJ2-7; v_gene: TRBV7-9; abundance: NA; CDR3nt: TGTGCCAGCACCAATACCACAGGGGTAACCGACGAGCAGTACTTC; CDR3aa: CASTNTTGVTDEQYF
d_gene: TRBD2; j_gene: TRBJ2-1; v_gene: TRBV7-2; abundance: NA; CDR3nt: TGTGCCAGCAGCTTGGCGCGGGGGACTGGAAATGAGCAGTTCTTC; CDR3aa: CASSLARGTGNEQFF